The rows below give T cell receptor beta chains drawn from one sample of a study of T cell changes during pregnancy in multiple sclerosis. Sequencing used immunoSEQ multiplex PCR; TCRdb keeps in-frame clones, though not all of them. Among tens of thousands of clones listed, 90% to 95% were seen once. The starting material was peripheral blood, obtained after pregnancy. These receptors originate from a female donor in good health, enrolled as a control in a pregnancy study. Both conserved end residues are part of each CDR3. Fields, in order: J gene, V gene, D gene, clone size, CDR3 DNA, CDR3 protein. The D gene is left open where the match is weak. Some rows have no size entry. The others give once, few or many, or a class for an expanded clone.

J: TRBJ2-3
V: TRBV5-6
D: -
size: once
DNA: TGTGCCAGCAGCCCCGGGACTCGCACAGATACGCAGTATTTT
CDR3: CASSPGTRTDTQYF

J: TRBJ1-2
V: TRBV28
D: -
size: -
DNA: TGTGCCAGCAGTACCCCTCGCCAGACAGGTGGCTACACCTTC
CDR3: CASSTPRQTGGYTF

J: TRBJ2-3
V: TRBV10-3
D: TRBD2
size: -
DNA: TGTGCCATCAGTGGCGTAACTAGCGGGGGGGCCACAGATACGCAGTATTTT
CDR3: CAISGVTSGGATDTQYF

J: TRBJ1-1
V: TRBV5-6
D: -
size: -
DNA: TGTGCCAGCAGCAAATACAGGGTCCCTGAAGCTTTCTTT
CDR3: CASSKYRVPEAFF

J: TRBJ1-2
V: TRBV7-2
D: -
size: -
DNA: TGTGCCAGTAGCTCTGGGAGGGACACTGCTAACTATGGCTACACCTTC
CDR3: CASSSGRDTANYGYTF

J: TRBJ1-2
V: TRBV5-5
D: -
size: -
DNA: TGTGCCAGCAGCTTGGGGGTGACAGGCAACGGCTATGGCTACACCTTC
CDR3: CASSLGVTGNGYGYTF

J: TRBJ1-2
V: TRBV2
D: TRBD1
size: -
DNA: TGTGCCAGCAGTGAAAGGCAGGGGGCATACTATGGCTACACCTTC
CDR3: CASSERQGAYYGYTF

J: TRBJ2-5
V: TRBV5-6
D: -
size: -
DNA: TGTGCCAGCAGCTTGTCTTCAGGCCAAGAGACCCAGTACTTC
CDR3: CASSLSSGQETQYF

J: TRBJ1-6
V: TRBV9
D: -
size: -
DNA: TGTGCCAGCAGCGCGCGTCCCCAGGATTCACCCCTCCACTTT
CDR3: CASSARPQDSPLHF

J: TRBJ1-6
V: TRBV7-6
D: TRBD1
size: -
DNA: TGTGCCAGCAGCTTACAGGGGGATTCACCCCTCCACTTT
CDR3: CASSLQGDSPLHF

J: TRBJ2-3
V: TRBV30
D: -
size: once
DNA: TGTGCCTGGATGGGGGGGGCTACCACAGATACGCAGTATTTT
CDR3: CAWMGGATTDTQYF

J: TRBJ1-1
V: TRBV7-9
D: -
size: once
DNA: TGTGCCAGCAGCTTTCAGTTCGGAGCGAACACTGAAGCTTTCTTT
CDR3: CASSFQFGANTEAFF

J: TRBJ1-5
V: TRBV19
D: TRBD1
size: -
DNA: TGTGCCAGTAGTGACAGGGCCGATCAGCCCCAGCATTTT
CDR3: CASSDRADQPQHF

J: TRBJ2-3
V: TRBV7-3
D: TRBD2
size: -
DNA: TGTGCCAGCAGCTCAGACGGGCGGGGGGGCACAGATACGCAGTATTTT
CDR3: CASSSDGRGGTDTQYF

J: TRBJ1-1
V: TRBV5-4
D: -
size: -
DNA: TGTGCCAGCAGCGGACAGACGAGCACTGAAGCTTTCTTT
CDR3: CASSGQTSTEAFF

J: TRBJ1-2
V: TRBV6-5
D: -
size: -
DNA: TGTGCCAGCACAATAATACAGGGATCCTATGGCTACACCTTC
CDR3: CASTIIQGSYGYTF

J: TRBJ1-1
V: TRBV5-4
D: -
size: -
DNA: TGTGCCAGCAGCTTGATCGAGGCGAACACTGAAGCTTTCTTT
CDR3: CASSLIEANTEAFF

J: TRBJ2-1
V: TRBV5-1
D: TRBD1
size: once
DNA: TGCGCCAGCAGCATGACGGGGACAGGGACGTATGAGCAGTTCTTC
CDR3: CASSMTGTGTYEQFF

J: TRBJ1-2
V: TRBV14
D: -
size: -
DNA: TGTGCCAGCAGTCAAGGACGGGGGGGTCTGGTTTACTACACCTTC
CDR3: CASSQGRGGLVYYTF

J: TRBJ1-1
V: TRBV6-5
D: -
size: -
DNA: TGTGCCAGCAGTTCACGCAGTCCGAACACTGAAGCTTTCTTT
CDR3: CASSSRSPNTEAFF

J: TRBJ2-7
V: TRBV7-2
D: TRBD2
size: -
DNA: TGTGCCAGCAGCTTAGCCCCGGGACTAGCGGGTCCCTACGAGCAGTACTTC
CDR3: CASSLAPGLAGPYEQYF

J: TRBJ1-6
V: TRBV5-1
D: -
size: -
DNA: TGCGCCAGCAGCTGGTGGCCGCCGGGACTAGGGGGAGTTCCTGCACCCCTCCACTTT
CDR3: CASSWWPPGLGGVPAPLHF

J: TRBJ1-4
V: TRBV25-1
D: -
size: -
DNA: TGTGCCAGCAGTGAATTTAGGACAGACCTTAATGAAAAACTGTTTTTT
CDR3: CASSEFRTDLNEKLFF

J: TRBJ1-4
V: TRBV4-1
D: TRBD1
size: -
DNA: TGCGCCAGCAGCCAAGGCGACAGGGGTTATGAAAAACTGTTTTTT
CDR3: CASSQGDRGYEKLFF

J: TRBJ2-5
V: TRBV9
D: -
size: -
DNA: TGTGCCAGCAGCGTAGGCCCCCTGGAGGAGACCCAGTACTTC
CDR3: CASSVGPLEETQYF

J: TRBJ2-2
V: TRBV7-9
D: TRBD1
size: -
DNA: TGTGCCAGCAGCGACGTAGCCGGGACAGGGAGCACCGGGGAGCTGTTTTTT
CDR3: CASSDVAGTGSTGELFF

J: TRBJ2-5
V: TRBV28
D: -
size: -
DNA: TGTGCCAGCATGGGGCCCCGGGAGACCCAGTACTTC
CDR3: CASMGPRETQYF

J: TRBJ1-6
V: TRBV28
D: -
size: -
DNA: TGTGCCAGCAGTTCCAGGGGCCGTCCTAGTTCACCCCTCCACTTT
CDR3: CASSSRGRPSSPLHF

J: TRBJ1-6
V: TRBV25-1
D: -
size: -
DNA: TGTGCCAGCAGCCCAAAAATAGGACTGGGTATTACACCCCTCCACTTT
CDR3: CASSPKIGLGITPLHF

J: TRBJ2-1
V: TRBV10-3
D: TRBD2
size: -
DNA: TGTGCCATCAGTGTTGAGGGGAGGGTTAATGAGCAGTTCTTC
CDR3: CAISVEGRVNEQFF

J: TRBJ1-2
V: TRBV4-2
D: -
size: -
DNA: TGTGCCAGCAGCCAAGATGAACTCGGCCTAGGGGGTGGCTACACCTTC
CDR3: CASSQDELGLGGGYTF

J: TRBJ1-4
V: TRBV7-9
D: -
size: -
DNA: TGTGCCAGCAGCCCATCGTTACAGGGATCGGGCGAAAAACTGTTTTTT
CDR3: CASSPSLQGSGEKLFF

J: TRBJ2-2
V: TRBV6-4
D: -
size: few
DNA: TGTGCCAGCAGTGACGCGGAGAACACCGGGGAGCTGTTTTTT
CDR3: CASSDAENTGELFF

J: TRBJ2-1
V: TRBV23-1
D: TRBD2
size: -
DNA: TGCGCCAGCAGTCCCGGCGGACTAGCGGACTACAATGAGCAGTTCTTC
CDR3: CASSPGGLADYNEQFF

J: TRBJ1-4
V: TRBV5-1
D: -
size: -
DNA: TGCGCCAGCAGCTTGGATGGCTCAACTAATGAAAAACTGTTTTTT
CDR3: CASSLDGSTNEKLFF

J: TRBJ2-2
V: TRBV28
D: -
size: -
DNA: TGTGCCAGCAGTTTTTTTGGGGCCCGAGATGGCACCGGGGAGCTGTTTTTT
CDR3: CASSFFGARDGTGELFF

J: TRBJ1-1
V: TRBV18
D: -
size: -
DNA: TGTGCCAGCTCACCGCGGGGAATGAACACTGAAGCTTTCTTT
CDR3: CASSPRGMNTEAFF

J: TRBJ2-2
V: TRBV11-2
D: TRBD1
size: -
DNA: TGTGCCAGCAGCTTCCGGGACAGGGGGCTGGCCGGGGAGCTGTTTTTT
CDR3: CASSFRDRGLAGELFF

J: TRBJ1-1
V: TRBV28
D: -
size: -
DNA: TGTGCCAGCAGTTTAGCGGACACTGAAGCTTTCTTT
CDR3: CASSLADTEAFF

J: TRBJ2-7
V: TRBV27
D: TRBD1
size: once
DNA: TGTGCCAGCAGTGGTACCGGGACAGGGTACGAGCAGTACTTC
CDR3: CASSGTGTGYEQYF

J: TRBJ1-1
V: TRBV28
D: TRBD1
size: -
DNA: TGTGCCAGCAGACGTCCAGGGGGCACTGAAGCTTTCTTT
CDR3: CASRRPGGTEAFF

J: TRBJ2-1
V: TRBV5-1
D: TRBD2
size: -
DNA: TGCGCCAGCAGCTTGGTTGCGGGGGGGCCGAATGAGCAGTTCTTC
CDR3: CASSLVAGGPNEQFF

J: TRBJ2-6
V: TRBV4-3
D: -
size: -
DNA: TGCGCCAGCAGCCAAGATGTAGGGGCCGGGGCCAACGTCCTGACTTTC
CDR3: CASSQDVGAGANVLTF

J: TRBJ2-3
V: TRBV6-4
D: TRBD2
size: -
DNA: TGTGCCAGCAGTGACGGGACTAGACCGACAGATACGCAGTATTTT
CDR3: CASSDGTRPTDTQYF

J: TRBJ2-5
V: TRBV19
D: TRBD2
size: -
DNA: TGTGCCAGTAGTACCCCGACTAGCGGGGGTACCCAGTACTTC
CDR3: CASSTPTSGGTQYF

J: TRBJ2-3
V: TRBV9
D: -
size: -
DNA: TGTGCCAGCAGCGTAGCCGGCACAGATACGCAGTATTTT
CDR3: CASSVAGTDTQYF

J: TRBJ2-7
V: TRBV4-3
D: -
size: -
DNA: TGCGCCAGCAGCCCGGCCAGGGGCTACGAGCAGTACTTC
CDR3: CASSPARGYEQYF